Each of the 21 T cell receptor beta chains below was sequenced from the same sample in a study of T cell responses to AZD1222 COVID-19 vaccine. Repertoires were generated with immunoSEQ multiplex PCR, while TCRdb's copy carries only in-frame clones and drops some. Among 130,000 to 150,000 clones, 82% were seen once, and the ten largest hold approximately 4%. Specimen: peripheral blood, collected on day 0 of MenACWY control vaccination. Receptor source: an adult in good health.

The rearrangement links TRBV5-1 to TRBJ2-7, with a weak D call TRBD2 (6 bases). CDR1 SGHRS and CDR2 YFSETQ come from the germline V gene. The ends were cut back, 4 bases at V and 5 bases at J, with 19 bases in the middle. The CDR3 is 15 amino acids. CDR3 DNA: TGCGCCAGCAGCGGCACTACGGGGGAAGAGAACGAGCAGTACTTC. Translated: CASSGTTGEENEQYF.

The chain combines TRBV6-4 with TRBJ2-3, with D perhaps matching TRBD2 (6 bases). This CDR3 comprises 15 residues. Trimming left V 3 bases short and J 5 bases short, with 15 bases between. The germline CDR1 and CDR2 sequences are MRHNA and SNTAGT. In DNA, the CDR3 is TGTGCCAGCAGTGAGCGGGGCGAAGTAGGAGATACGCAGTATTTT. Its translation is CASSERGEVGDTQYF.

This clone turned up a few times. The rearrangement links TRBV15 to TRBJ1-2; weak D call: TRBD1 (6 bases). The CDR3 consists of 13 residues. In germline, CDR1 is LNHNV, CDR2 YYDKDF (reference sequence). Trimming removed 5 bases at V and 6 bases at J, with 13 bases between. This CDR3 is CATSHRSGDGYTF. CDR3 nucleotides: TGTGCCACCAGCCACCGTTCAGGGGATGGCTACACCTTC.

This clone has just one count. This chain links TRBV5-1 with TRBJ1-1; D call uncertain. The V end was cut by 1 base, the J end by 5 bases, with 12 bases between. The CDR3 runs 14 residues. The germline CDR1 and CDR2 sequences are SGHRS and YFSETQ. For the CDR3, the DNA is TGCGCCAGCAGCTTGCTCGGGCCCGATACTGAAGCTTTCTTT. Residues: CASSLLGPDTEAFF.

The CDR3 nucleotides read TGTGCCAGCAGCCCCTGGACTGGCCAAGAGACCCAGTACTTC. It specifies CASSPWTGQETQYF. J is TRBJ2-5 and V is TRBV7-2; D may be TRBD2 (5 bases). V lost 5 bases to trimming and J lost 1 base, with 11 bases between them. This CDR3 comprises 14 residues. Germline V lookup: CDR1 SGHTA, CDR2 FQGNSA.

The V call is TRBV13, the J call TRBJ2-5; D is possibly TRBD1 (5 bases). The CDR3 covers 14 residues. In germline, CDR1 is PRHDT, CDR2 FYEKMQ (reference sequence). The V gene lost 2 bases and the J gene lost 3 bases, with 10 bases spanning the gap. The CDR3: CASSLRRQKETQYF. The CDR3 DNA follows: TGTGCCAGCAGCTTACGTCGACAGAAAGAGACCCAGTACTTC.

The table lists this clone with a count of one. The chain combines TRBV29-1 with TRBJ2-1; D call uncertain. The germline V and J ends were trimmed by 5 bases and 5 bases, with 7 bases remaining between them. The CDR3 covers 11 residues. Germline CDR1 reads SQVTM; CDR2 reads ANQGSEA. CDR3 residues: CSVRADNEQFF. In nucleotides, the CDR3 is TGCAGCGTTCGGGCAGACAATGAGCAGTTCTTC.

This clone came up once. In DNA form, the CDR3 reads TGTGCCACCAGCAGAGGACAGGTCAAGGGCTATGGCTACACCTTC. This gives the protein CATSRGQVKGYGYTF. The chain recombines TRBV15 with TRBJ1-2; TRBD1 is a possible D gene (6 bases). The V and J ends lost 1 base and 4 bases respectively, with 13 bases between them. The CDR3 loop spans 15 amino acids. CDR1 is LNHNV and CDR2 is YYDKDF in the germline V gene (reference sequence).

This chain uses TRBV7-9 with TRBJ2-1; D unclear. Deletions cut 3 bases from V and 8 bases from J, with 8 bases between. Germline CDR1 SEHNR, CDR2 FQNEAQ (reference sequence). This CDR3 region has 12 residues. The CDR3 spells CASSLQLDEQFF. The CDR3, as DNA: TGTGCCAGCAGCTTGCAGCTGGATGAGCAGTTCTTC.

The chain employs TRBV3-1 (or the pseudogene TRBV3-2) and TRBJ1-3; D might be TRBD1 (5 bases). V lost 1 base to trimming and J lost 5 bases, with 12 bases between them. The germline V gene encodes CDR1 LGHDT and CDR2 YNNKEL (reference sequence). This CDR3 is 15 amino acids long. The CDR3: CASSQGTLIRNTIYF. CDR3 DNA: TGTGCCAGCAGCCAAGGGACATTGATAAGAAACACCATATATTTT.

V is TRBV5-1 and J is TRBJ2-1; TRBD1 agrees at 11 bases. V lost 4 bases and J lost 8; bases outside the gene matches: 8. The CDR3 is 15 residues long. Looked up from germline, CDR1 is SGHRS and CDR2 is YFSETQ. The DNA for the CDR3 is TGCGCCAGCAGCCCCGGGACAGGGGGAGGCGATGAGCAGTTCTTC. As protein: CASSPGTGGGDEQFF.

The chain couples TRBV5-5 to TRBJ1-1; 7 bases match TRBD1. Germline values: CDR1 SGHKS, CDR2 YYEKEE (reference sequence). The ends lost 4 bases at V and 3 bases at J; junction bases unmatched: 6. The CDR3 is 14 residues long. The CDR3 loop reads CASSPRQGDTEAFF. The CDR3 DNA is TGTGCCAGCAGCCCGAGACAGGGTGACACTGAAGCTTTCTTT.

The chain combines TRBV18 with TRBJ1-1, with 12 bases lining up with TRBD1. Germline lookup yields CDR1 KGHSH and CDR2 LQKENI. The ends lost 3 bases at V and 2 bases at J; junction bases unmatched: 10. This CDR3 is built from 18 residues. As DNA, the CDR3 is TGTGCCAGCTCACCGCTCCCGGGACAGGGGGCGATAAACACTGAAGCTTTCTTT. It translates to CASSPLPGQGAINTEAFF.

The chain is built from TRBV7-9 and TRBJ2-3; D may be TRBD2 (6 bases). Germline values: CDR1 SEHNR, CDR2 FQNEAQ (reference sequence). The CDR3 length is 15 residues. The V end lost 5 bases, the J end lost 8 bases, and 20 bases lay between the germline ends. The DNA of the CDR3 is TGTGCCAGCAGCCTTACTAGCAGGGTGAAAGGTACGCAGTATTTT. Amino acid sequence: CASSLTSRVKGTQYF.

This clone was recorded a few times. The V call is TRBV28, the J call TRBJ2-5; D possibly matches TRBD1 or TRBD2 (5 bases each). V lost 3 bases to trimming and J lost 2 bases, with 16 bases between them. There are 16 residues in the CDR3. Germline V gene lookup returns CDR1 MDHEN and CDR2 SYDVKM. DNA of the CDR3: TGTGCCAGCAGTTTGGGCCGGGGCCCCCAACAAGAGACCCAGTACTTC. Residues: CASSLGRGPQQETQYF. The full variable domain, with the rest looked up from reference TRBV28 and TRBJ2-5, is DVKVTQSSRYLVKRTGEKVFLECVQDMDHENMFWYRQDPGLGLRLIYFSYDVKMKEKGDIPEGYSVSREKKERFSLILESASTNQTSMYLCASSLGRGPQQETQYFGPGTRLLVL.

This clone was counted between two and nine times. This chain uses TRBV20-1 with TRBJ2-5; weak D call: TRBD1 (5 bases). Germline V gene lookup returns CDR1 DFQATT and CDR2 SNEGSKA (reference sequence). Trimming took off 5 bases at V and 5 bases at J, with 6 bases between the two ends. The CDR3 has 10 amino acids. In DNA, the CDR3 is TGCAGTGCTCACAGGGAGACCCAGTACTTC. This translates into CSAHRETQYF.

The chain couples TRBV7-9 to TRBJ1-2, with TRBD1 identical over 7 bases. The CDR3 covers 14 residues. V lost 5 bases and J lost 6; bases outside the gene matches: 9. Germline V gene sequence: CDR1 SEHNR, CDR2 FQNEAQ (reference sequence). The CDR3 DNA is TGTGCCAGCAGCCTCGCAGACAGGGAGGATGGCTACACCTTC. Its translation is CASSLADREDGYTF. Drawing the rest from reference TRBV7-9 and TRBJ1-2, the complete variable domain is DTGVSQNPRHKITKRGQNVTFRCDPISEHNRLYWYRQTLGQGPEFLTYFQNEAQLEKSRLLSDRFSAERPKGSFSTLEIQRTEQGDSAMYLCASSLADREDGYTFGSGTRLTVV.

The V and J genes are TRBV5-4 and TRBJ1-1, with 9 positions matching TRBD1. Per the germline V gene, CDR1 is SGHNT and CDR2 is YYREEE (reference sequence). This CDR3 comprises 14 residues. V was pared by 10 bases and J by 5 bases, with 12 bases of the junction left unmatched. This chain's CDR3 is CASTGQGRWTEAFF. The CDR3 DNA is TGTGCCTCCACGGGACAGGGTAGATGGACTGAAGCTTTCTTT. The full variable domain, completed using reference TRBV5-4 and TRBJ1-1, is ETGVTQSPTHLIKTRGQQVTLRCSSQSGHNTVSWYQQALGQGPQFIFQYYREEENGRGNFPPRFSGLQFPNYSSELNVNALELDDSALYLCASTGQGRWTEAFFGQGTRLTVV.

This chain joins TRBV10-3 and TRBJ2-3; TRBD1 aligns across 8 bases. Germline loops: CDR1 ENHRY, CDR2 SYGVKD. The junction had 5 bases not matched to a gene; V was cut back by 2 bases and J by 1 base. This CDR3 has 16 amino acids. CDR3 in amino acids: CAISEQGAFRTDTQYF. The CDR3 nucleotides read TGTGCCATCAGTGAGCAGGGGGCCTTTCGCACAGATACGCAGTATTTT.

The chain's CDR3 is CASSPDRLNEKLFF. The CDR3 bases are TGTGCCAGCAGTCCGGACAGGCTTAATGAAAAACTGTTTTTT. V gene TRBV3-1 (or the pseudogene TRBV3-2) combines with J gene TRBJ1-4; 7 bases are a match to TRBD1. The CDR3 runs 14 residues. V shed 6 bases and J 4 bases; nucleotides not matched to a gene: 5. Germline-derived CDR1 and CDR2 are LGHDT and YNNKEL (reference sequence).

There are a few counts of this clone. The chain combines TRBV5-1 with TRBJ1-1; 7 bases map to TRBD1. Per germline, CDR1 SGHRS and CDR2 YFSETQ. The junction had 9 bases not matched to a gene; V was cut back by 6 bases and J by 4 bases. The CDR3 consists of 14 residues. The CDR3 DNA follows: TGCGCCAGCACCGGCCCGGGGACAGCCACTGAAGCTTTCTTT. Translating gives CASTGPGTATEAFF.